This T cell receptor beta chain was retrieved from a study of cytomegalovirus exposure and HLA in healthy donors. At the level of the study: About 79% of roughly 400 genotyped donors fell in the Caucasian-associated ancestry cluster.

The CDR3 totals 16 residues. Looked up from germline, CDR1 is SGDLS and CDR2 is YYNGEE. Germline trimming cut 4 bases from V and 9 bases from J; bases unmatched to any gene: 13. Study-level findings and limits: There were some public TCRs occurring in many donors, but most TCR sequences were rare.

PCR primers comprised 60 Vbeta and 13 Jbeta primers. Generated by immunoSEQ multiplex PCR, the TCRdb table keeps only in-frame clones and is missing some. Counted here are 150,000 to 200,000 clones, about 80% occurring once; the ten biggest clones make up around 2.1%. This clone has a single count. Its antigen is as yet unknown. The sequence was obtained from a woman younger than 35 in good health and CMV-seropositive. The chain carries TRBV9 and TRBJ2-1, with 10 bases lining up with TRBD2. The sequenced material came from PBMCs. The CDR3 here is CASSPRASGGVGEQFF. The CDR3 DNA reads TGTGCCAGCAGCCCCCGAGCGAGCGGGGGGGTAGGTGAGCAGTTCTTC.